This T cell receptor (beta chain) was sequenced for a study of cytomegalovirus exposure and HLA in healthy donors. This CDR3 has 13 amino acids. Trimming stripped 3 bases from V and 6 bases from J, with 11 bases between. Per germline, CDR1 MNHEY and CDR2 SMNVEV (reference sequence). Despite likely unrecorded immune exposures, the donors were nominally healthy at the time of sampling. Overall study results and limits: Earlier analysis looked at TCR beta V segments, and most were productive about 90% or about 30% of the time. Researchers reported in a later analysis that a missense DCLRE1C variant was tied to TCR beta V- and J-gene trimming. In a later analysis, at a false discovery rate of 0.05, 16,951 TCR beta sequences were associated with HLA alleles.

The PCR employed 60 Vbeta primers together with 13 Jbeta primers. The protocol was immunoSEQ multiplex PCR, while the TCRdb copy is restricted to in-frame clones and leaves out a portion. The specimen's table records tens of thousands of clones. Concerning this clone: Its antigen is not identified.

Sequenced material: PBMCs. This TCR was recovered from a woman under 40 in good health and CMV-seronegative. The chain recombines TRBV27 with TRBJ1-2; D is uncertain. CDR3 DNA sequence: TGTGCCAGCAGTTTTAATAGGAGGAATGGCTACACCTTC. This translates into CASSFNRRNGYTF.